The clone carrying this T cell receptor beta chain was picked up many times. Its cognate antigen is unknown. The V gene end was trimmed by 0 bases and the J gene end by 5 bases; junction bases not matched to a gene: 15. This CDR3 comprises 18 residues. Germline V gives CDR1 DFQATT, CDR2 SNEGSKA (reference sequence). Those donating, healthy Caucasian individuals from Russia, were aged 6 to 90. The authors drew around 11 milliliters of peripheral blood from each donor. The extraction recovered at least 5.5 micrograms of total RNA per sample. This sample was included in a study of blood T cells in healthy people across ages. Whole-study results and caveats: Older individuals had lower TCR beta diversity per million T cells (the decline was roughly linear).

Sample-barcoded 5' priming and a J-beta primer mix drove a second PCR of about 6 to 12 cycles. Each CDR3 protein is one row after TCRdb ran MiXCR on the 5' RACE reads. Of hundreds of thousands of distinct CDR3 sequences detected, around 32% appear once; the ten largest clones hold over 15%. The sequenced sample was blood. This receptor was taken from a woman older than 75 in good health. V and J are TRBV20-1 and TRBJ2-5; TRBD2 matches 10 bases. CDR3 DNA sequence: TGCAGTGCTAGAGAATCAAGAGGATTAGCGGGGGGACAGGAGACCCAGTACTTC. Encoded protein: CSARESRGLAGGQETQYF.